What follows are 25 T cell receptor beta chains derived from one specimen sequenced in a study of T-cell reconstitution after alpha-beta-depleted transplantation in children. Preparation of the TCRbeta library was carried out with unique molecular identifiers. TCRdb recomputed calls from the PCR reads with MiXCR, one row per CDR3 protein. Found here are 250,000 or so distinct CDR3 sequences, about 24% of them singletons; the top ten hold about 5%. This material consisted of PBMCs, mostly from graft donor cells, taken 360 days after TCRalphabeta/CD19-depleted stem cell transplant. The source of these receptors is a female patient between 2 and 10 years old who had a stem cell transplant for congenital amegakaryocytic thrombocytopenia, so the T cells may come from the graft donor.

As regards this clonotype: At one end the junction does not follow the germline gene, possibly because of a read error. This chain joins TRBV15 and TRBJ2-7, with D unclear. The CDR3 has 13 residues. Germline CDR1 is LNHNV and CDR2 is YYDKDF (reference sequence). CDR3 sequence reads: CATSRDPTYGQYF. CDR3 sequence (DNA): TGTGCCACCAGCAGAGATCCCACCTACGGGCAGTACTTC.

This clonotype was seen only a few times. The chain joins TRBV30 to TRBJ1-1; the D is unclear. The germline V and J ends were trimmed by 0 bases and 0 bases, with 8 bases remaining between them. The CDR3 is made up of 14 amino acids. Germline assignment: CDR1 GTSNPN and CDR2 SVGIG (reference sequence). The CDR3 DNA is TGTGCCTGGAGTGTAACCTTCATGAACACTGAAGCTTTCTTT. Its protein product is CAWSVTFMNTEAFF.

This chain joins TRBV20-1 and TRBJ2-7; 10 bases agree with TRBD2. This CDR3 is built from 13 residues. The J segment lost 6 bases and the V segment lost 4 bases, leaving 6 bases of the junction unmatched. Germline assignment: CDR1 DFQATT and CDR2 SNEGSKA (reference sequence). CDR3 DNA: TGCAGTGCTATAGCGGGGGGCACCTCCGAGCAGTACTTC. Protein product: CSAIAGGTSEQYF.

This chain connects TRBV24-1 to TRBJ2-1, with 13 bases matching TRBD2. This CDR3 is built from 15 residues. Germline CDR1 KGHDR, CDR2 SFDVKD. J lost 4 bases, V lost 5 bases, and 1 base had no gene match. CDR3 in DNA: TGTGCCACCAGTGGGGGACTAGCGGGATACAATGAGCAGTTCTTC. This sequence encodes CATSGGLAGYNEQFF.

The CDR3 DNA reads as TGTGCCAGCAGTTACTTTGGGGCCTCGGAAGCTTTCTTT. It codes for CASSYFGASEAFF. V is TRBV6-2 or TRBV6-3 and J is TRBJ1-1; D may be TRBD1 (5 bases). Germline V gene lookup returns CDR1 MNHEY and CDR2 SVGEGT. The CDR3 runs to 13 residues. Trimming took off 1 base at V and 8 bases at J, with 11 bases between the two ends.

The rearrangement links TRBV29-1 to TRBJ1-1; D might be TRBD1 (5 bases). V lost 5 bases and J 0 bases, leaving 10 bases between the germline ends. Germline V lookup: CDR1 SQVTM, CDR2 ANQGSEA. The CDR3 is 13 residues long. The chain's CDR3 is CSVLGRMNTEAFF. CDR3 bases: TGCAGCGTTTTGGGACGGATGAACACTGAAGCTTTCTTT. Based on the CDR3 plus reference TRBV29-1 and TRBJ1-1, the full variable domain is SAVISQKPSRDICQRGTSLTIQCQVDSQVTMMFWYRQQPGQSLTLIATANQGSEATYESGFVIDKFPISRPNLTFSTLTVSNMSPEDSSIYLCSVLGRMNTEAFFGQGTRLTVV.

The chain couples TRBV12-3 or TRBV12-4 to TRBJ1-1; 8 bases agree with TRBD1. With 3 bases clipped from V and 3 bases from J, the junction kept 3 bases outside the gene matches. The CDR3 runs 14 residues. The CDR3 sequence is CASSFQGAHTEAFF. The CDR3 nucleotides are TGTGCCAGCAGTTTCCAGGGGGCTCACACTGAAGCTTTCTTT.

J is TRBJ1-1 and V is TRBV20-1; D gene uncertain. V lost 5 bases to trimming and J lost 3 bases, with 16 bases between them. Germline V gene sequence: CDR1 DFQATT, CDR2 SNEGSKA (reference sequence). The CDR3 extends over 14 amino acids. CDR3 amino acids: CSALSRSAYTEAFF. The CDR3 DNA follows: TGCAGTGCTCTCTCTAGGAGCGCTTACACTGAAGCTTTCTTT.

This chain's CDR3 is CASRPGTSGRVPYEQYF. The CDR3 DNA sequence: TGTGCCAGCAGACCCGGGACTAGCGGGAGGGTCCCCTACGAGCAGTACTTC. The chain recombines TRBV4-2 with TRBJ2-7; TRBD2 aligns across 16 bases. Trimming at V came to 6 bases and at J to 2 bases, leaving 7 bases not matched to a gene. Germline-derived CDR1 and CDR2 are LGHNA and YNFKEQ. The CDR3 sequence is 17 residues long.

This clonotype occurred a few times. V is TRBV6-1 and J is TRBJ1-3; D is undetermined. The germline CDR1 and CDR2 sequences are MNHNS and SASEGT. V lost 7 bases, J lost 5 bases, and 21 bases lay in between. The CDR3 runs 16 residues. As DNA, the CDR3 is TGTGCCAGCACCCACGGAGCATTAGGCCACCGAAACACCATATATTTT. Protein sequence: CASTHGALGHRNTIYF.

The J gene is TRBJ2-1, the V gene TRBV29-1; D unresolved. V was trimmed by 4 bases and J by 3 bases, leaving 16 bases between them. Germline assignment: CDR1 SQVTM and CDR2 ANQGSEA. This CDR3 has 15 residues. The CDR3 is CSVVGIPPYYNEQFF. DNA for the CDR3: TGCAGCGTTGTAGGGATCCCACCCTACTACAATGAGCAGTTCTTC.

This clonotype turned up a few times. The chain is built from TRBV7-9 and TRBJ1-2; perhaps TRBD1 as D (5 bases). The CDR3 has 17 amino acids. The germline V gene has CDR1 SEHNR and CDR2 FQNEAQ (reference sequence). V lost 2 bases and J lost 6, with 22 bases in between. CDR3 residues: CASSLTAWAREGHGYTF. The DNA for the CDR3 is TGTGCCAGCAGCTTAACGGCGTGGGCCCGCGAGGGACATGGCTACACCTTC. The full variable domain, rest sourced from reference TRBV7-9 and TRBJ1-2, is DTGVSQNPRHKITKRGQNVTFRCDPISEHNRLYWYRQTLGQGPEFLTYFQNEAQLEKSRLLSDRFSAERPKGSFSTLEIQRTEQGDSAMYLCASSLTAWAREGHGYTFGSGTRLTVV.

Ten or more counts support this clonotype. The chain carries TRBV7-9 and TRBJ1-1; D might be TRBD1 (6 bases). V was pared by 5 bases and J by 3 bases, with 10 bases between. The germline CDR1 and CDR2 sequences are SEHNR and FQNEAQ (reference sequence). The CDR3 has 13 residues. The CDR3 here is CASSPGTYTEAFF. In nucleotides, the CDR3 is TGTGCCAGCAGCCCCGGGACATACACTGAAGCTTTCTTT.

The chain joins TRBV12-3 or TRBV12-4 to TRBJ2-7, with D tentatively TRBD1 (5 bases). Deletions cut 5 bases from V and 1 base from J, with 15 bases between. There are 15 residues in the CDR3. The CDR3 reads CASSPQPAGSYEQYF. The CDR3 bases are TGTGCCAGCAGTCCGCAACCCGCAGGGTCCTACGAGCAGTACTTC.

Only a few counts were recorded for this clonotype. The rearrangement links TRBV3-1 to TRBJ2-3, with D unclear. Between the trimmed V and J ends, which lost 1 base and 4 bases, there was a span of 9 bases. The CDR3 has 14 amino acids. CDR1 is LGHDT, CDR2 YNNKEL, per germline (reference sequence). The CDR3 here is CASSQGNSADTQYF. As DNA, the CDR3 is TGTGCCAGCAGCCAAGGGAATTCAGCAGATACGCAGTATTTT.

Only a few counts were recorded for this clonotype. The genes are TRBV12-5 and TRBJ1-1, with TRBD1 matching over 9 bases. V lost 5 bases, J lost 4 bases, and 11 bases stayed unmatched. Germline values: CDR1 LGHNT, CDR2 FRNRAP. The CDR3 has 16 residues. The CDR3 region has the DNA TGTGCTAGTGGTCAGGTTTCAGGACAGGGGAGCACTGAAGCTTTCTTT. Translated: CASGQVSGQGSTEAFF.

The chain has TRBV28 and TRBJ1-3; D is ambiguous. Germline loops: CDR1 MDHEN, CDR2 SYDVKM. There are 14 residues in the CDR3. Trimming removed 6 bases at V and 2 bases at J, with 11 bases between. This chain's CDR3 is CASSRTDAGNTIYF. The CDR3 nucleotides are TGTGCCAGCAGCCGGACGGACGCTGGAAACACCATATATTTT.

The J gene is TRBJ2-3, the V gene TRBV12-3 or TRBV12-4; 10 bases agree with TRBD2. This CDR3 comprises 18 residues. V shed 0 bases and J 0 bases; nucleotides not matched to a gene: 6. For the CDR3, the DNA is TGTGCCAGCAGTTTAGCGCGTACTAGCGGGGTTAGCACAGATACGCAGTATTTT. This sequence encodes CASSLARTSGVSTDTQYF.

This clonotype was seen a handful of times. This chain joins TRBV6-2 or TRBV6-3 and TRBJ2-7, with 13 nucleotides matching TRBD2. Germline CDR1 is MNHEY and CDR2 is SVGEGT. Unmatched junction bases numbered 9, after V lost 7 bases and J lost 0 bases. The CDR3 spans 17 residues. The CDR3 loop reads CASMPGLAGVGSYEQYF. The DNA for the CDR3 is TGTGCCAGCATGCCAGGACTAGCGGGAGTTGGCTCCTACGAGCAGTACTTC.

This clonotype was seen a few times. The junction does not match germline at one end; this may be a read error. V is TRBV4-3 and J is TRBJ1-1; TRBD1 is a possible D gene (5 bases). The length of the CDR3 is 16 residues. Germline V gives CDR1 LGHNA, CDR2 YSLEER. DNA of the CDR3: TGCGCCAGCAGCCAAGGCGTGGGACTGATGAACACTGAGGCTTTCTTT. Translating gives CASSQGVGLMNTEAFF.

This clonotype was seen at least ten times. The CDR3 is CASSPSGLGNEQFF. The CDR3, as DNA: TGTGCCAGCAGTCCAAGCGGGTTGGGGAATGAGCAGTTCTTC. J is TRBJ2-1 and V is TRBV6-1; tentatively, D is TRBD2 (6 bases). CDR1 is MNHNS and CDR2 is SASEGT in the germline V gene. The germline V and J ends were trimmed by 5 bases and 7 bases, with 15 bases remaining between them. CDR3 length: 14 amino acids.

The table lists this clonotype with a few counts. The rearrangement joins TRBV6-1 to TRBJ2-1; possibly TRBD1 for D (6 bases). Germline CDR1 is MNHNS and CDR2 is SASEGT. V dropped 2 bases and J dropped 2 bases, with 10 bases sitting between them. CDR3 length equals 15 residues. The CDR3 region has the DNA TGTGCCAGCAGTGAATTGGACAGACCCTACAATGAGCAGTTCTTC. As protein: CASSELDRPYNEQFF.

This chain joins TRBV12-3 or TRBV12-4 and TRBJ1-1; 9 nucleotides align to TRBD1. CDR3 length: 14 amino acids. V lost 5 bases, J lost 8 bases, and 9 bases stayed unmatched. This chain's CDR3 is CASSRWGQGSEAFF. The CDR3 DNA follows: TGTGCCAGCAGTCGTTGGGGACAGGGCAGCGAAGCTTTCTTT.

The rearrangement uses TRBV6-6 and TRBJ2-7; D call uncertain. The CDR3 length is 11 residues. Trimming pared 1 base from V and 7 bases from J, leaving 5 bases between. Germline V CDR1 and CDR2: MNHNY, SVGAGI (reference sequence). The CDR3 DNA reads TGTGCCAGCAGTTACTGGTATGAGCAGTACTTC. This codes for CASSYWYEQYF.

This clonotype was counted a few times. The chain employs TRBV12-3 or TRBV12-4 and TRBJ2-1, with D tentatively TRBD2 (6 bases). V was shortened by 7 bases and J by 6 bases, with 19 bases between the two germline ends. The CDR3 is 15 residues long. CDR3 sequence: CASIEGGTGTNEQFF. The CDR3 DNA sequence: TGTGCCAGCATCGAGGGCGGGACCGGGACCAATGAGCAGTTCTTC.